The T cell receptor (beta chain) described here comes from a study of blood T cell repertoires in COVID-19 (TCRdb year 2020). Regarding the complete study: The collaborator samples originated in the United States, Italy and Spain and spanned the acute and convalescent phases of COVID-19. The repertoires were made available in a free public database intended to serve as a resource for research on the immune response to SARS-CoV-2. The prospective study material was composed of cDNA or gDNA derived from T cells, B-cell-depleted T cells, or PBMCs. Sample metadata almost always included a de-identified subject ID, COVID-19 status, age in years and sex. Samples were obtained from the ongoing ImmuneRACE study (first 160 participants) and from over 1,000 subjects provided by 6 global collaborators. Subjects who had been exposed to COVID-19, were actively infected with it, or had recovered from it provided the deeply sampled blood TCRbeta repertoires that made up the dataset. Where HLA class I and class II types were available, the types were taken from metadata supplied by the sample provider, not from assay-based typing. The full study reports these points: Clinical and demographic metadata were provided uncurated, with the amount varying by source and participant.

As to this clone: This receptor's antigen is unknown. Within one base of it there is no much larger clone, and no base qualities were kept.

The immunoSEQ Assay, a bias-controlled multiplex PCR, was used to amplify TCRbeta CDR3 regions from genomic DNA. For the original study's pipeline: Nucleated cell counts per sample were estimated from amplification of reference gene primers within the assay. Sequence reads were collapsed and filtered to measure the absolute abundance of every unique TCRbeta CDR3 rearrangement. For each sample, productive Simpson clonality was calculated by taking the square root of Simpson's diversity index across productive rearrangements. Imported from immuneACCESS, the table was reduced by TCRdb to in-frame sequences with V and J called. These copies leave out some clones; in studies compared against another copy, an unresolved V gene accounts for under half, and the cause of the remainder is not known. The V and J calls and clone size were taken over from that table, and D and trimming were inferred from the DNA. This sample lists roughly 280,000 clones; about 91% were detected once. Of the sample, approximately 3% is held by the ten largest clones.

The germline V and J ends show losses of 2 bases and 0 bases respectively, and no gene match explains 6 bases of the junction. The germline V gene supplies CDR1 MGHRA and CDR2 YSYEKL. Measured from the cysteine to the phenylalanine, the CDR3 is 16 residues long. The read is trimmed to its CDR3 DNA, 48 bases read in frame from base 1. Participants in the prospective study were aged roughly 18 to 100 years, lived in 20 to 25 United States geographic areas, and enrolled through a virtual design. In the prospective study, participants were assigned to cohorts based on the clinical history participants reported in a screening survey and a study questionnaire. Exposed participants had been in contact with someone with a PCR-confirmed or clinician-diagnosed COVID-19 case within 2 weeks of study entry. In the prospective study, mobile phlebotomists collected whole blood, serum and a nasopharyngeal or oropharyngeal swab from each participant. Over an approximately two-month period, participants in the prospective study had the option of providing additional blood draws and questionnaires. Prospective study blood samples were shipped either frozen or at room temperature before DNA extraction.

This sequence was found in a middle-aged man who had been exposed to COVID-19. The sequenced sample consisted of PBMCs or T cells enriched from blood (not recorded which). The chain employs TRBV4-1 and TRBJ2-7; 8 nucleotides in the junction match TRBD1. DNA sequence: TGCGCCAGCAGCCAACCTGGGACAGGTAGCTCCTACGAGCAGTACTTC. This translates into CASSQPGTGSSYEQYF.